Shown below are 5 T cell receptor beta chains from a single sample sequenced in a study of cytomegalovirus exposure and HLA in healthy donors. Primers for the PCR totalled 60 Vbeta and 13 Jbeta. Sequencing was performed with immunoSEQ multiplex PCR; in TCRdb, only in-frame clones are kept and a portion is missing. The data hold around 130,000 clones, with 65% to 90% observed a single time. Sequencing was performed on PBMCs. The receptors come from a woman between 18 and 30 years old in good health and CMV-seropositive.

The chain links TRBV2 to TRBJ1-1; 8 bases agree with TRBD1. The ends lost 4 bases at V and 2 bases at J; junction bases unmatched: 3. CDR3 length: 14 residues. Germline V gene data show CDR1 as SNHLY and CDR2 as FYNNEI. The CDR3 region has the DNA TGTGCCAGCAGTGTGGACAGGGATAACACTGAAGCTTTCTTT. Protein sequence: CASSVDRDNTEAFF.

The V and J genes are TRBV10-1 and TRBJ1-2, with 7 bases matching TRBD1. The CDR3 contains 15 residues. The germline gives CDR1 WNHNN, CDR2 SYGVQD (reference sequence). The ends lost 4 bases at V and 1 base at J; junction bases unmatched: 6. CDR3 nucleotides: TGCGCCAGCAGTGCCCGGGACAGAGGTAACTATGGCTACACCTTC. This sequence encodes CASSARDRGNYGYTF.

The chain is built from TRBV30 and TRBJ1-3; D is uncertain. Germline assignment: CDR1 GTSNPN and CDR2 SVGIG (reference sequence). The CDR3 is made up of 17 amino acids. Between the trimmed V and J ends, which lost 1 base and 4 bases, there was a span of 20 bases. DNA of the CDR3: TGTGCCTGGAGTGCCCCGGGAGGTGGCCGACTGGGAAACACCATATATTTT. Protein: CAWSAPGGGRLGNTIYF.

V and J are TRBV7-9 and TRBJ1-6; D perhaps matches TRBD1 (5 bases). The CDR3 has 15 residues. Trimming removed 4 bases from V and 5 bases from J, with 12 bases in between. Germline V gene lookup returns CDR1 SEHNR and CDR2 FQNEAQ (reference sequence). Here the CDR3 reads CASSWGGVNNSPLHF. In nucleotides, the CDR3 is TGTGCCAGCAGCTGGGGAGGGGTTAATAATTCACCCCTCCACTTT.

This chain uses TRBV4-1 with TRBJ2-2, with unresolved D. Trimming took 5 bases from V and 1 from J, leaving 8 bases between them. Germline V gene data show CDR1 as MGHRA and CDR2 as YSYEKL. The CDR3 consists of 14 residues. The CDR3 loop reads CASSDTRNTGELFF. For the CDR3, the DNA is TGCGCCAGCAGCGATACCAGGAACACCGGGGAGCTGTTTTTT.